These 28 T cell receptor beta chains were sequenced from one sample in a study of human T cells and chemical hapten exposure. Time point noted: pre-sensitization, week 0. Treatment described: therapeutic diphenylcyclopropenone sensitization with weekly scalp DPC. TCRdb analysed the RACE reads with MiXCR anew, one entry per CDR3 protein. Here the sample spans under 90,000 distinct CDR3 sequences, 9.6% being singletons. This specimen was whole blood, taken in connection with sensitization to the hapten diphenylcyclopropenone (DPC). These receptors all come from a woman in her thirties or forties with alopecia areata. Some clones in this sample may be carry-over from other donors' samples.

This clonotype has ten or more counts. This chain connects TRBV18 to TRBJ2-3; D ambiguous. This CDR3 is built from 14 residues. Trimming took off 4 bases at V and 2 bases at J, with 10 bases between the two ends. Germline V CDR1 and CDR2: KGHSH, LQKENI. The CDR3 DNA reads as TGTGCCAGCTCACGCGAGACGAACACAGATACGCAGTATTTT. This gives the protein CASSRETNTDTQYF.

Ten or more counts support this clonotype. CDR3 sequence (DNA): TGCGCCAGCAGCTTGCTCGTAGGTGGGAGTTTAGATGAGCAGTTCTTC. Its translation: CASSLLVGGSLDEQFF. The V and J genes are TRBV5-1 and TRBJ2-1; weak D call: TRBD2 (5 bases). The CDR3 consists of 16 residues. Germline V gene data show CDR1 as SGHRS and CDR2 as YFSETQ. Trimming left V 1 base short and J 8 bases short, with 19 bases between. The variable domain in full, completed from reference TRBV5-1 and TRBJ2-1, reads KAGVTQTPRYLIKTRGQQVTLSCSPISGHRSVSWYQQTPGQGLQFLFEYFSETQRNKGNFPGRFSGRQFSNSRSEMNVSTLELGDSALYLCASSLLVGGSLDEQFFGPGTRLTVL.

The chain has TRBV6-1 and TRBJ1-4; TRBD1 matches 8 bases. The ends lost 3 bases at V and 7 bases at J; junction bases unmatched: 4. The CDR3 loop spans 14 amino acids. CDR1 is MNHNS and CDR2 is SASEGT in the germline V gene. CDR3 sequence: CASSDGQGGEKLFF. In DNA, the CDR3 is TGTGCCAGCAGTGACGGACAGGGAGGTGAAAAACTGTTTTTT.

This clonotype appeared many times. The chain combines TRBV20-1 with TRBJ1-5, with a possible D match to TRBD1 (5 bases). V dropped 0 bases and J dropped 0 bases, with 9 bases sitting between them. CDR3 length: 15 residues. From germline, CDR1 is DFQATT and CDR2 SNEGSKA (reference sequence). CDR3 in DNA: TGCAGTGCTAGAGATCCGGGGGTTAGCAATCAGCCCCAGCATTTT. This sequence encodes CSARDPGVSNQPQHF.

The table lists this clonotype with many counts. At one end the junction does not follow the germline gene, possibly because of a read error. Written as DNA, the CDR3 is TGTGCTAGTGGCTTGGGACAGTACAATGAGCAGTTCTTC. This encodes CASGLGQYNEQFF. The chain has TRBV12-5 and TRBJ2-1, with TRBD1 matching 7 bases. The germline CDR1 and CDR2 sequences are LGHNT and FRNRAP. The CDR3 spans 13 residues.

The genes are TRBV4-1 and TRBJ2-7, with a possible D match to TRBD2 (5 bases). This CDR3 has 14 amino acids. The V end was cut by 1 base, the J end by 4 bases, with 11 bases between. The germline gives CDR1 MGHRA, CDR2 YSYEKL. CDR3 nucleotides: TGCGCCAGCAGCCAAGTTTTAGCGCCTTACGAGCAGTACTTC. Its translation: CASSQVLAPYEQYF.

This sequence joins TRBV10-3 and TRBJ2-7; 10 bases are a match to TRBD2. The V segment lost 10 bases and the J segment 3 bases; nucleotides outside the gene matches: 6. This CDR3 has 13 amino acids. CDR1 and CDR2 from the germline V gene are ENHRY and SYGVKD. The CDR3 is CASGIAGGYEQYF. DNA for the CDR3: TGTGCCAGCGGTATAGCGGGGGGCTACGAGCAGTACTTC.

This clonotype has a count of ten or more. The V gene is TRBV7-2, the J gene TRBJ2-1; 9 bases are a match to TRBD2. Germline-derived CDR1 and CDR2 are SGHTA and FQGNSA. This CDR3 is built from 15 residues. After removal of 2 bases from V and 9 bases from J, the junction contained 8 bases not matched to a gene. In DNA, the CDR3 is TGTGCCAGCAGCTTATTTCGCGGGGGGGCCGCTGAGCAGTTCTTC. It codes for CASSLFRGGAAEQFF.

This clonotype was counted many times. The chain carries TRBV20-1 and TRBJ2-6; D remains unclear. CDR3 length: 14 amino acids. Germline CDR1 and CDR2: DFQATT and SNEGSKA (reference sequence). V gave up 5 bases and J gave up 2 bases, with 10 bases separating them. Here the CDR3 DNA reads TGCAGTGCTGGCCGGGCAACTGGGGCCAACGTCCTGACTTTC. It codes for CSAGRATGANVLTF.

This clonotype was counted a few times. This chain links TRBV28 with TRBJ2-1; D may match TRBD1 or TRBD2 (6 bases each). V was trimmed by 6 bases and J by 7 bases, leaving 22 bases between them. The CDR3 is made up of 16 amino acids. Germline CDR1 reads MDHEN; CDR2 reads SYDVKM. Written as DNA, the CDR3 is TGTGCCAGCAGCCCTCCTCGACTGGGGGGCGGAAATGAGCAGTTCTTC. Residues: CASSPPRLGGGNEQFF.

This clonotype was observed at least ten times. The rearrangement joins TRBV5-6 to TRBJ1-5, with no clear D. CDR1 SGHDT and CDR2 YYEEEE come from the germline V gene. This CDR3 spans 13 amino acids. Trimming shortened V by 4 bases and J by 6 bases, and 11 bases separated the two germline ends. The CDR3 loop reads CASSLFRTQPQHF. Here the CDR3 DNA reads TGTGCCAGCAGCCTATTTAGGACTCAGCCCCAGCATTTT.

This clonotype was seen only a few times. The V call is TRBV28, the J call TRBJ2-7, with D tentatively TRBD1 (5 bases). The germline CDR1 and CDR2 sequences are MDHEN and SYDVKM. The CDR3 length is 13 residues. Between the trimmed V and J ends, which lost 4 bases and 3 bases, there was a span of 10 bases. The CDR3 spells CASSSYRNYEQYF. Written as DNA, the CDR3 is TGTGCCAGCAGTTCCTACAGGAACTACGAGCAGTACTTC.

This clonotype was seen many times. J is TRBJ1-6 and V is TRBV7-2; weak D call: TRBD1 (6 bases). The V and J ends lost 8 bases and 4 bases respectively, with 15 bases between them. There are 15 residues in the CDR3. Germline V gene lookup returns CDR1 SGHTA and CDR2 FQGNSA. The CDR3 reads CASALEGVYNSPLHF. DNA for the CDR3: TGTGCCAGCGCCTTGGAGGGGGTTTATAATTCACCCCTCCACTTT.

In this sample, this clonotype turned up many times. CDR3 in amino acids: CASSSAQGFYNSPLHF. DNA for the CDR3: TGTGCCAGCAGCTCCGCACAGGGCTTCTATAATTCACCCCTCCACTTT. J is TRBJ1-6 and V is TRBV7-6, with D maybe TRBD1 (6 bases). The ends were cut back, 4 bases at V and 3 bases at J, with 13 bases in the middle. Germline lookup yields CDR1 SGHVS and CDR2 FNYEAQ. CDR3 size: 16 residues. Complete variable domain (other parts from reference TRBV7-6 and TRBJ1-6): GAGVSQSPRYKVTKRGQDVALRCDPISGHVSLYWYRQALGQGPEFLTYFNYEAQQDKSGLPNDRFSAERPEGSISTLTIQRTEQRDSAMYRCASSSAQGFYNSPLHFGNGTRLTVT.

This clonotype was counted many times. V is TRBV6-5 and J is TRBJ2-2; D remains unclear. V was trimmed by 5 bases and J by 7 bases, leaving 11 bases between them. This CDR3 region has 13 residues. CDR1 and CDR2 from the germline V gene are MNHEY and SVGAGI. The CDR3 region is CASSPSEVGELFF. The CDR3 DNA sequence: TGTGCCAGCAGTCCCTCAGAAGTCGGGGAGCTGTTTTTT.

This chain uses TRBV5-6 with TRBJ1-2; no firm D call. The V end was cut by 1 base, the J end by 3 bases, with 13 bases between. The CDR3 sequence is 15 residues long. The germline V gene encodes CDR1 SGHDT and CDR2 YYEEEE. For the CDR3, the DNA is TGTGCCAGCAGCTTGACTCCCGAACAATACTATGGCTACACCTTC. Protein sequence: CASSLTPEQYYGYTF.

The chain has TRBV7-2 and TRBJ2-3; D is perhaps TRBD1 or TRBD2 (6 bases each). Deletions cut 3 bases from V and 2 bases from J, with 12 bases between. The length of the CDR3 is 15 residues. Germline V gene data show CDR1 as SGHTA and CDR2 as FQGNSA. CDR3 sequence (DNA): TGTGCCAGCAGCTTTTACGGGGGCCTCACAGATACGCAGTATTTT. Translated, it gives CASSFYGGLTDTQYF.

This clonotype was recorded many times. This chain links TRBV5-1 with TRBJ1-3; the match to TRBD1 covers 7 bases. The junction had 4 bases not matched to a gene; V was cut back by 4 bases and J by 0 bases. Germline V gene sequence: CDR1 SGHRS, CDR2 YFSETQ. The CDR3 extends over 15 amino acids. The CDR3 region is CASSETGNSGNTIYF. The CDR3 DNA is TGCGCCAGCAGCGAGACAGGGAACTCTGGAAACACCATATATTTT.

The table lists this clonotype with many counts. The gene calls are TRBV6-6 and TRBJ2-7; 11 nucleotides agree with TRBD2. CDR3 length: 16 residues. Germline V lookup: CDR1 MNHNY, CDR2 SVGAGI (reference sequence). The trim removed 6 bases at V and 2 bases at J, leaving 9 bases unmatched. CDR3 in DNA: TGTGCCAGCAGCCCCGAGGGTAGCGGGGGGGCCTACGAGCAGTACTTC. It codes for CASSPEGSGGAYEQYF.

A remark on this clonotype: This clone may be a read error of a much larger clone one base away. V gene TRBV7-9 combines with J gene TRBJ1-2; no reliable D call. This CDR3 spans 13 amino acids. CDR1 SEHNR and CDR2 FQNEAQ come from the germline V gene (reference sequence). The CDR3 DNA is TGTGCCAGCAGCAACAGCAGGCCTAAAGGCTACGCCTTC. This sequence encodes CASSNSRPKGYAF.

In its sample, this clonotype was seen many times. V usage is TRBV20-1 and J usage is TRBJ1-2, with 10 bases that match TRBD1. Germline CDR1 is DFQATT and CDR2 is SNEGSKA (reference sequence). The CDR3 consists of 18 residues. J was trimmed by 6 bases and V by 0 bases; bases with no gene match: 16. The DNA for the CDR3 is TGCAGTGCTAGAGATTTGATCGGACAGGGGGGTGCTGCGGATGGCTACACCTTC. Encoded protein: CSARDLIGQGGAADGYTF.

For this clonotype: A single base separates this from a much larger clone, so it may be a read error. The V gene is TRBV1, the J gene TRBJ1-4; the table's D gene call, TRBD1, was not cross checked with the DNA. TRBV1 is recorded as a pseudogene. The CDR3 runs to 20 residues. The CDR3 loop is CTSSQDNGERLRGRCEKLFF. The CDR3 DNA sequence: TGCACCAGCAGCCAAGATAATGGGGAACGGCTTAGGGGGCGATGTGAAAAACTGTTTTTT.

This clonotype was detected a few times. The rearrangement links TRBV6-1 to TRBJ1-5, with D possibly being TRBD1 (6 bases). The CDR3 is made up of 18 amino acids. Germline V gene lookup returns CDR1 MNHNS and CDR2 SASEGT. Trimming cost V 3 bases and J 1 base, with 19 bases left between them. In DNA, the CDR3 is TGTGCCAGCAGTGAGGTGGGGCAGGGGATTGGGAGCAATCAGCCCCAGCATTTT. This codes for CASSEVGQGIGSNQPQHF.

In its sample, this clonotype was seen many times. V usage is TRBV7-9 and J usage is TRBJ2-3, with D hard to call. The V end was cut by 0 bases, the J end by 0 bases, with 4 bases between. The CDR3 is made up of 14 amino acids. The germline CDR1 and CDR2 sequences are SEHNR and FQNEAQ (reference sequence). DNA for the CDR3: TGTGCCAGCAGCTTAGCGGTGAGCACAGATACGCAGTATTTT. This codes for CASSLAVSTDTQYF.

This clonotype was counted at least ten times. The V and J genes are TRBV6-2 or TRBV6-3 and TRBJ2-7, with D unclear. Germline CDR1 is MNHEY and CDR2 is SVGEGT. This CDR3 is 11 amino acids long. Trimming took off 7 bases at V and 5 bases at J, with 9 bases between the two ends. CDR3 nucleotide sequence: TGTGCCAGCACCGACTTTAACGAGCAGTACTTC. This codes for CASTDFNEQYF.

Ten or more counts support this clonotype. This chain joins TRBV6-5 and TRBJ1-5; tentative D call: TRBD1 (5 bases). Per germline, CDR1 MNHEY and CDR2 SVGAGI. Trimming stripped 6 bases from V and 6 bases from J, with 12 bases between. CDR3 length: 13 residues. In nucleotides, the CDR3 is TGTGCCAGCAGGACGGGGGTCGGTCAGCCCCAGCATTTT. Its protein product is CASRTGVGQPQHF.

The chain employs TRBV7-2 and TRBJ2-5; D not certain. V shed 3 bases and J shed 5 bases, with 10 bases lying between them. Germline loops: CDR1 SGHTA, CDR2 FQGNSA. This CDR3 is built from 13 residues. DNA for the CDR3: TGTGCCAGCAGCTTTGGGCAGTTCGAGACCCAGTACTTC. Its protein product is CASSFGQFETQYF.

This clonotype was counted at least ten times. This rearrangement joins TRBV18 to TRBJ2-2, with D uncertain. Germline V CDR1 and CDR2: KGHSH, LQKENI. V lost 8 bases and J 1 base, leaving 11 bases between the germline ends. This CDR3 is 14 amino acids long. The CDR3 DNA reads as TGTGCCAGCACCCTCTCGGGGAACACCGGGGAGCTGTTTTTT. Translated: CASTLSGNTGELFF.